This T cell receptor (beta chain) was obtained from a study of T cell responses to AZD1222 COVID-19 vaccine. The study, taken as a whole, reports: Clonal diversity may have been underestimated in mostly white British donors. Seropositive status at baseline applied to only six AZD1222 recipients.

The CDR3 is made up of 15 amino acids. Germline V CDR1 and CDR2: SGHRS, YFSETQ. V was clipped by 3 bases and J by 7 bases, with 20 bases between them. For this clone: Its antigen remains unidentified.

The assay was immunoSEQ multiplex PCR, and TCRdb's table has in-frame clones only and misses some. The sample shows 150,000 to 200,000 clones, around nine tenths of them seen only once. V usage is TRBV5-1 and J usage is TRBJ2-7; D ambiguous. The specimen was peripheral blood, collected on day 0 of AZD1222 vaccination. This TCR derives from an adult in good health. CDR3 DNA sequence: TGCGCCAGCAGCTGGCCGCCGGAAGGATGGAGTGAGCAGTACTTC. It specifies CASSWPPEGWSEQYF.